What follows are 15 T cell receptor beta chains derived from one specimen sequenced in a study of radiotherapy plus CTLA-4 blockade in lung cancer. Repertoires were generated with immunoSEQ multiplex PCR, while TCRdb's copy carries only in-frame clones and drops some. The table shows 35,000 to 40,000 clones, with about 86% occurring only once. The specimen comprised peripheral blood, sampled from a patient treated with radiotherapy plus ipilimumab. All receptors derive from a human donor with non-small cell lung cancer whose response to radiotherapy plus ipilimumab could not be evaluated.

This chain links TRBV6-1 with TRBJ1-1; D ambiguous. CDR3 length equals 15 residues. In germline, CDR1 is MNHNS, CDR2 SASEGT. Trimming removed 5 bases from V and 0 bases from J, with 13 bases in between. The DNA of the CDR3 is TGTGCCAGCAGTTCACGGGTCTCCTTGAACACTGAAGCTTTCTTT. It is translated as CASSSRVSLNTEAFF.

The rearrangement links TRBV28 to TRBJ1-5; 7 nucleotides match TRBD1. CDR3 size: 18 residues. The V gene end was trimmed by 1 base and the J gene end by 0 bases; junction bases not matched to a gene: 9. CDR1 is MDHEN and CDR2 is SYDVKM in the germline V gene. CDR3 sequence reads: CASSLSGQDFYSNQPQHF. The CDR3, as DNA: TGTGCCAGCAGTTTATCAGGACAGGACTTTTATAGCAATCAGCCCCAGCATTTT.

This clone was detected a few times. V usage is TRBV5-1 and J usage is TRBJ2-3, with a possible D match to TRBD2 (6 bases). Per germline, CDR1 SGHRS and CDR2 YFSETQ. This CDR3 has 15 residues. With 4 bases removed from V and 6 bases from J, the gap between germline ends came to 18 bases. The CDR3 here is CASSRYGGGGDTQYF. The DNA of the CDR3 is TGCGCCAGCAGCCGTTACGGAGGCGGAGGGGATACGCAGTATTTT.

The rearrangement links TRBV7-3 to TRBJ2-2, with TRBD2 identical over 11 bases. The ends lost 4 bases at V and 6 bases at J; junction bases unmatched: 10. Looked up from germline, CDR1 is SGHTA and CDR2 is FQGTGA. This CDR3 spans 17 amino acids. The CDR3 DNA reads as TGTGCCAGCAGCTCAAGAACTAGCGGGAGTTCCCCCGGGGAGCTGTTTTTT. The encoded protein is CASSSRTSGSSPGELFF.

The V gene is TRBV29-1, the J gene TRBJ1-1; TRBD1 is a possible D gene (6 bases). Germline V CDR1 and CDR2: SQVTM, ANQGSEA. This CDR3 is built from 13 residues. Trimming shortened V by 5 bases and J by 1 base, and 11 bases separated the two germline ends. The CDR3 is CSVTTGPNTEAFF. Here the CDR3 DNA reads TGCAGCGTTACTACAGGGCCGAACACTGAAGCTTTCTTT.

The chain uses TRBV28 and TRBJ2-1; 7 bases agree with TRBD1. This CDR3 comprises 16 residues. V was pared by 5 bases and J by 7 bases, with 14 bases of the junction left unmatched. In germline, CDR1 is MDHEN, CDR2 SYDVKM. In DNA, the CDR3 is TGTGCCAGCAGTCCCCACTCCTCGACAGGGCGTAATGAGCAGTTCTTC. Protein sequence: CASSPHSSTGRNEQFF. Looking up the rest from reference TRBV28 and TRBJ2-1 gives the full variable domain: DVKVTQSSRYLVKRTGEKVFLECVQDMDHENMFWYRQDPGLGLRLIYFSYDVKMKEKGDIPEGYSVSREKKERFSLILESASTNQTSMYLCASSPHSSTGRNEQFFGPGTRLTVL.

This sequence joins TRBV19 and TRBJ2-5; possible D gene TRBD2, 7 bases. The end of the DNA aligns better with TRBJ2-7, so the J call may be wrong. This CDR3 spans 14 amino acids. Germline V lookup: CDR1 LNHDA, CDR2 SQIVND (reference sequence). CDR3 coding DNA: TGTGCCAGTAGTATTGGGGGGGCCGATTACGAGCAGTACTTC. This translates into CASSIGGADYEQYF.

The chain carries TRBV28 and TRBJ1-2; D might be TRBD1 (5 bases). Trimming removed 6 bases at V and 4 bases at J, with 12 bases between. Germline assignment: CDR1 MDHEN and CDR2 SYDVKM. The CDR3 is 13 residues long. CDR3 sequence: CASRIRDSYGYTF. The CDR3, as DNA: TGTGCCAGCAGGATTCGGGACTCCTATGGCTACACCTTC.

The chain links TRBV28 to TRBJ1-2; 11 nucleotides align to TRBD1. This CDR3 is built from 14 residues. The V segment lost 5 bases and the J segment 4 bases; nucleotides outside the gene matches: 3. CDR1 and CDR2 from the germline V gene are MDHEN and SYDVKM. The CDR3 loop is CASSPDRGPYGYTF. Written as DNA, the CDR3 is TGTGCCAGCAGTCCGGACAGGGGGCCCTATGGCTACACCTTC.

This sequence joins TRBV7-9 and TRBJ2-1; D possibly corresponds to TRBD2 (5 bases). CDR3 length equals 15 residues. CDR1 is SEHNR and CDR2 is FQNEAQ in the germline V gene (reference sequence). Trimming left V 5 bases short and J 0 bases short, with 11 bases between. CDR3 sequence: CASSPPGSSYNEQFF. The CDR3 bases are TGTGCCAGCAGCCCCCCGGGGAGCTCCTACAATGAGCAGTTCTTC.

V and J are TRBV9 and TRBJ2-1; 9 bases match TRBD1. V trimming: 2 bases; J trimming: 0 bases; junction bases outside the gene matches: 6. The CDR3 consists of 17 residues. Germline lookup yields CDR1 SGDLS and CDR2 YYNGEE. CDR3 DNA sequence: TGTGCCAGCAGCGTTTCCGGGACAGGGTACTCCTACAATGAGCAGTTCTTC. It is translated as CASSVSGTGYSYNEQFF.

The CDR3 sequence is CARKTGCSYNEQFF. The CDR3, as DNA: TGCGCCAGAAAAACAGGCTGCTCCTACAATGAGCAGTTCTTC. The chain recombines TRBV5-1 with TRBJ2-1; a possible D gene is TRBD1 (5 bases). The V gene's germline CDR1 is SGHRS and CDR2 YFSETQ. Trimming left V 8 bases short and J 0 bases short, with 12 bases between. There are 14 residues in the CDR3.

The rearrangement joins TRBV5-6 to TRBJ2-7; the D gene is possibly TRBD2 (5 bases). V was cut by 3 bases and J by 9 bases, with 10 bases left in between. The CDR3 covers 11 residues. Germline CDR1 and CDR2: SGHDT and YYEEEE. In nucleotides, the CDR3 is TGTGCCAGCAGCTCAACGGGGAGGCAGTACTTC. It encodes CASSSTGRQYF.

The CDR3 loop is CARSRVLGEAYTGELFF. CDR3 sequence (DNA): TGTGCCAGAAGTCGTGTCCTGGGAGAGGCGTACACCGGGGAGCTGTTTTTT. The gene calls are TRBV5-3 and TRBJ2-2, with D possibly TRBD2 on 5 matching bases. TRBV5-3 is an ORF for which the function is uncertain. Trimming stripped 5 bases from V and 3 bases from J, with 20 bases between. This CDR3 spans 17 amino acids.

The rearrangement joins TRBV5-4 to TRBJ2-7; D possibly corresponds to TRBD2 (5 bases). This CDR3 has 14 residues. V shed 0 bases and J shed 6 bases, with 13 bases lying between them. Germline-derived CDR1 and CDR2 are SGHNT and YYREEE (reference sequence). In DNA form, the CDR3 reads TGTGCCAGCAGCTTGGTGGGGAGTGGGCCCGAGCAGTACTTC. This translates into CASSLVGSGPEQYF.